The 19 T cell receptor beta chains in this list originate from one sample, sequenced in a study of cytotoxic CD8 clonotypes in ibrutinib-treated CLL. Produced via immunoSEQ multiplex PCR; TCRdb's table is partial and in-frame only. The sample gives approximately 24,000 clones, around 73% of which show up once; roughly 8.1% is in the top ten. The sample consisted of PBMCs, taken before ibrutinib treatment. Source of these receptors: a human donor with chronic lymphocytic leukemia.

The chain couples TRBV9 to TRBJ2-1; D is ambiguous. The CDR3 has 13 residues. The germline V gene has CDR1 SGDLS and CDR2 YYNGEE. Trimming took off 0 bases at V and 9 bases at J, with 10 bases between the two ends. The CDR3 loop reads CASSVDQFGEQFF. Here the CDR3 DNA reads TGTGCCAGCAGCGTAGACCAGTTTGGTGAGCAGTTCTTC.

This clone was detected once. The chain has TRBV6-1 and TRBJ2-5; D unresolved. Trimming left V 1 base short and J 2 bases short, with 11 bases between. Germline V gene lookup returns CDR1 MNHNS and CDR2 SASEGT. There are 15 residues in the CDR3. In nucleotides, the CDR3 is TGTGCCAGCAGTGAAGGGGTTTTGCCTCAAGAGACCCAGTACTTC. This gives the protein CASSEGVLPQETQYF.

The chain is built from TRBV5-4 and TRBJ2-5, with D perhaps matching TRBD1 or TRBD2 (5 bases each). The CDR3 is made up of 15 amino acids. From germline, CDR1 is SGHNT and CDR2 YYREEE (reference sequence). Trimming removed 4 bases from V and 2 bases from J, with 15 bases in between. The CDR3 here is CASSDASGTQETQYF. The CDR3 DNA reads TGTGCCAGCAGCGATGCTTCCGGGACGCAAGAGACCCAGTACTTC. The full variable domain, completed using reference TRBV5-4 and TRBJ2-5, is ETGVTQSPTHLIKTRGQQVTLRCSSQSGHNTVSWYQQALGQGPQFIFQYYREEENGRGNFPPRFSGLQFPNYSSELNVNALELDDSALYLCASSDASGTQETQYFGPGTRLLVL.

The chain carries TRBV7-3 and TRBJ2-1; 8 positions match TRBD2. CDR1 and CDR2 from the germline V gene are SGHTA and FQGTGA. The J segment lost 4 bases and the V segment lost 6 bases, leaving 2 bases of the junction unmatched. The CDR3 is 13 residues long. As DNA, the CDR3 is TGTGCCAGCAGTAGCGGGGATTACAATGAGCAGTTCTTC. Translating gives CASSSGDYNEQFF.

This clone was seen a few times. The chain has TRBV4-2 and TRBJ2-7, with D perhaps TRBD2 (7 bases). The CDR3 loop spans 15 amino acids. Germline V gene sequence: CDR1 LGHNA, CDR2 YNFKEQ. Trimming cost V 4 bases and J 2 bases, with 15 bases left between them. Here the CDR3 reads CASSPKGGGAYEQYF. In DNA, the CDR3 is TGTGCCAGCAGCCCAAAGGGCGGGGGCGCCTACGAGCAGTACTTC.

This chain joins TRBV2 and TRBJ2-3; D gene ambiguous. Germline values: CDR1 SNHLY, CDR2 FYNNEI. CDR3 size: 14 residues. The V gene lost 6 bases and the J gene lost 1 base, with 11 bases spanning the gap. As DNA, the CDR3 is TGTGCCAGCAGCTTCGTGCTTGGCACAGATACGCAGTATTTT. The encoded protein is CASSFVLGTDTQYF.

CDR3 bases: TGTGCCAGCAGTCCTACCCTTGGACTAGCGGGAGGGGTCGGGGAGCTGTTTTTT. Translating it yields CASSPTLGLAGGVGELFF. The chain joins TRBV7-7 to TRBJ2-2; 15 bases agree with TRBD2. Germline CDR1 and CDR2: SSHAT and FNYEAQ (reference sequence). After removal of 6 bases from V and 7 bases from J, the junction contained 12 bases not matched to a gene. This CDR3 region has 18 residues.

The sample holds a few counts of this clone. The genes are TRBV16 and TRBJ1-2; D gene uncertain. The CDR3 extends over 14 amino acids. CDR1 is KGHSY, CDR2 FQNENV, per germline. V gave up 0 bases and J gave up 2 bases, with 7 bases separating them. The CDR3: CASSQSTPNYGYTF. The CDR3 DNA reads TGTGCCAGCAGCCAATCCACACCGAACTATGGCTACACCTTC.

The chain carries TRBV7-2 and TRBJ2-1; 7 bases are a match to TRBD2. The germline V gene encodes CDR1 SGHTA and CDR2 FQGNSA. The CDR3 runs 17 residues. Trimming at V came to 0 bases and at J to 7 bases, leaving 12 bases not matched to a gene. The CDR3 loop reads CASSLAFGGGPGNEQFF. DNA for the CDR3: TGTGCCAGCAGCTTAGCGTTCGGGGGAGGGCCCGGGAATGAGCAGTTCTTC.

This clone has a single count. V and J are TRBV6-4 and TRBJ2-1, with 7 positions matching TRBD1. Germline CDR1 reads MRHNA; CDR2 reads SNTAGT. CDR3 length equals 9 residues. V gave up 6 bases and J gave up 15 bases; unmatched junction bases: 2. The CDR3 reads CASRTGRFF. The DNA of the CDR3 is TGTGCCAGCAGGACAGGGCGGTTCTTC.

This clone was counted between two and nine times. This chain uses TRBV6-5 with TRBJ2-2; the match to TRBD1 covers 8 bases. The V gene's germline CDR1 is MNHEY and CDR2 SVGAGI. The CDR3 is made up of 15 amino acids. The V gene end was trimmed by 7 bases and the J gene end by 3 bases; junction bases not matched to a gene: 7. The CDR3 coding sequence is TGTGCCAGCACCTCGCCAGGGGGCGACACCGGGGAGCTGTTTTTT. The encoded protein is CASTSPGGDTGELFF.

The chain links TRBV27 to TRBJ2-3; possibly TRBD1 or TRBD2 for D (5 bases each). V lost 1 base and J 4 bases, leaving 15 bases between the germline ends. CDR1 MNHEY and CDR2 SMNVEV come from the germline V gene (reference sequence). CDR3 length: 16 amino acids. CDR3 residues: CASSLWRGVGADTQYF. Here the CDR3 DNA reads TGTGCCAGCAGTTTATGGCGAGGGGTGGGGGCAGATACGCAGTATTTT.

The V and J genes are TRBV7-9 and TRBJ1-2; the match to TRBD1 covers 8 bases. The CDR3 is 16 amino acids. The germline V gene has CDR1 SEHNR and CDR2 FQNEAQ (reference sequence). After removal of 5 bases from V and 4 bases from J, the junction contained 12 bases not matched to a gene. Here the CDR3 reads CASSPQGQGARYGYTF. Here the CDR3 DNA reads TGTGCCAGCAGCCCCCAGGGGCAGGGGGCCCGCTATGGCTACACCTTC. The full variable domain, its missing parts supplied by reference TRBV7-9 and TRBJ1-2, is DTGVSQNPRHKITKRGQNVTFRCDPISEHNRLYWYRQTLGQGPEFLTYFQNEAQLEKSRLLSDRFSAERPKGSFSTLEIQRTEQGDSAMYLCASSPQGQGARYGYTFGSGTRLTVV.

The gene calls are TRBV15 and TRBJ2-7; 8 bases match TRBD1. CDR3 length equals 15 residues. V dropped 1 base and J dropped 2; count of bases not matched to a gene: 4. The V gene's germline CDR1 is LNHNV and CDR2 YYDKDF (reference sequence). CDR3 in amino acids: CATSRGGQGTYEQYF. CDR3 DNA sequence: TGTGCCACCAGCAGAGGTGGACAGGGCACCTACGAGCAGTACTTC.

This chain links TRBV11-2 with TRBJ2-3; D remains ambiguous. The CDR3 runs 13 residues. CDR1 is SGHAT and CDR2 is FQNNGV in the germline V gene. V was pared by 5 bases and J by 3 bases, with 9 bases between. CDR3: CASSPLRTDTQYF. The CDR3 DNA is TGTGCCAGCAGCCCCTTACGGACAGATACGCAGTATTTT.

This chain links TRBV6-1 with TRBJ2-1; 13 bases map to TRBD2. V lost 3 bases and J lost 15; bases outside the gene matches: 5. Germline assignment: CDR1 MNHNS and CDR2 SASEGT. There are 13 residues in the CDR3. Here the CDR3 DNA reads TGTGCCAGCAGTGACGGGACTAGCGGGACTCGGTTCTTC. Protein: CASSDGTSGTRFF.

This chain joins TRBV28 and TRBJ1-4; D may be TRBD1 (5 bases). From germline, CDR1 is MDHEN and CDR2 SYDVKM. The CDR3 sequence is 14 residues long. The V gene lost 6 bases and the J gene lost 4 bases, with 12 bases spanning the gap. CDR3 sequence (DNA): TGTGCCAGCAGGTTGGGGGGGGTTAATGAAAAACTGTTTTTT. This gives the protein CASRLGGVNEKLFF. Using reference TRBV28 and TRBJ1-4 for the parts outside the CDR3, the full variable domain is DVKVTQSSRYLVKRTGEKVFLECVQDMDHENMFWYRQDPGLGLRLIYFSYDVKMKEKGDIPEGYSVSREKKERFSLILESASTNQTSMYLCASRLGGVNEKLFFGSGTQLSVL.

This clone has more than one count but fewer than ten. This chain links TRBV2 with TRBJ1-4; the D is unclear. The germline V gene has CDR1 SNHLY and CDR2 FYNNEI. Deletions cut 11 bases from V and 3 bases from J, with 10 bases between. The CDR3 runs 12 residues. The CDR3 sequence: CAARGPNEKLFF. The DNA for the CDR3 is TGTGCCGCCCGCGGACCTAATGAAAAACTGTTTTTT.

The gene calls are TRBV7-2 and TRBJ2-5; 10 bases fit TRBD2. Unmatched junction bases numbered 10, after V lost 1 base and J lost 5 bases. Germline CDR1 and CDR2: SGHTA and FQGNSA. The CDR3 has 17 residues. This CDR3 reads CASSLVSLAGGFETQYF. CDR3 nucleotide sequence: TGTGCCAGCAGCTTAGTCTCCTTAGCGGGAGGCTTTGAGACCCAGTACTTC.